The 11 T cell receptor beta chains in this list originate from one sample, sequenced in a study of T cell responses to AZD1222 COVID-19 vaccine. Assay used: immunoSEQ multiplex PCR; TCRdb lists only in-frame clones, some missing. The table shows fewer than 120,000 clones, with 87% occurring only once. The sample consisted of peripheral blood, taken on day 0 of AZD1222 vaccination. The receptors come from an adult in good health.

This clone was detected only once. The V and J genes are TRBV6-1 and TRBJ1-5, with no clear D. The V end lost 2 bases, the J end lost 4 bases, and 12 bases lay between the germline ends. This CDR3 is built from 15 residues. Germline lookup yields CDR1 MNHNS and CDR2 SASEGT. The DNA for the CDR3 is TGTGCCAGCAGTGAATCCGGCAGCCTTAATCAGCCCCAGCATTTT. Protein: CASSESGSLNQPQHF.

The chain uses TRBV30 and TRBJ2-5; D remains ambiguous. Trimming removed 0 bases at V and 2 bases at J, with 10 bases between. Germline CDR1 is GTSNPN and CDR2 is SVGIG (reference sequence). CDR3 length: 14 amino acids. The CDR3 reads CAWSVGPPQETQYF. The CDR3 DNA is TGTGCCTGGAGTGTAGGGCCACCGCAAGAGACCCAGTACTTC.

This clone showed up just a few times. This chain connects TRBV7-2 to TRBJ1-4, with no clear D. CDR1 is SGHTA, CDR2 FQGNSA, per germline. There are 15 residues in the CDR3. Trimming removed 5 bases at V and 4 bases at J, with 14 bases between. CDR3 DNA: TGTGCCAGCAGCCATCCGGGTCTCAATAATGAAAAACTGTTTTTT. It is translated as CASSHPGLNNEKLFF.

The rearrangement joins TRBV6-6 to TRBJ1-1; TRBD1 might be the D (5 bases). There are 15 residues in the CDR3. V was trimmed by 5 bases and J by 1 base, leaving 14 bases between them. Germline values: CDR1 MNHNY, CDR2 SVGAGI (reference sequence). CDR3 nucleotide sequence: TGTGCCAGCAGTACGACCGGGACCGGGAACACTGAAGCTTTCTTT. Its protein product is CASSTTGTGNTEAFF.

V is TRBV7-6 and J is TRBJ1-5, with D possibly matching TRBD1 (5 bases). V lost 2 bases and J 2 bases, leaving 16 bases between the germline ends. CDR3 length: 17 amino acids. From germline, CDR1 is SGHVS and CDR2 FNYEAQ. CDR3 loop: CASSLKSVSGRNQPQHF. Here the CDR3 DNA reads TGTGCCAGCAGCTTAAAAAGTGTGTCAGGGCGCAATCAGCCCCAGCATTTT.

This rearrangement joins TRBV20-1 to TRBJ2-6; TRBD1 is a possible D gene (5 bases). The CDR3 sequence is 15 residues long. With 3 bases removed from V and 0 bases from J, the gap between germline ends came to 9 bases. Germline V lookup: CDR1 DFQATT, CDR2 SNEGSKA (reference sequence). The CDR3 sequence is CSASGAASGANVLTF. Here the CDR3 DNA reads TGCAGTGCTAGTGGGGCCGCCTCTGGGGCCAACGTCCTGACTTTC.

The gene calls are TRBV7-9 and TRBJ1-4; possible D gene TRBD1, 6 bases. Deletions cut 3 bases from V and 4 bases from J, with 15 bases between. CDR1 is SEHNR, CDR2 FQNEAQ, per germline (reference sequence). This CDR3 has 16 residues. CDR3 sequence: CASSFGTGSVNEKLFF. The DNA for the CDR3 is TGTGCCAGCAGCTTCGGAACAGGGTCTGTTAATGAAAAACTGTTTTTT.

This clone turned up a few times. The V gene is TRBV6-5, the J gene TRBJ2-2; 8 bases map to TRBD2. The germline gives CDR1 MNHEY, CDR2 SVGAGI. The CDR3 runs to 14 residues. The V segment lost 7 bases and the J segment 5 bases; nucleotides outside the gene matches: 6. This CDR3 is CASKISGVTGELFF. The CDR3, as DNA: TGTGCCAGCAAAATTAGCGGGGTTACCGGGGAGCTGTTTTTT.

The V and J genes are TRBV6-1 and TRBJ1-1; D remains unclear. The CDR3 sequence is 12 residues long. Trimming took 2 bases from V and 4 from J, leaving 5 bases between them. Germline V gene data show CDR1 as MNHNS and CDR2 as SASEGT. This chain's CDR3 is CASSERPTEAFF. The CDR3 DNA follows: TGTGCCAGCAGTGAACGGCCCACTGAAGCTTTCTTT.

V and J are TRBV3-1 (or the pseudogene TRBV3-2) and TRBJ1-6, with 12 bases fitting TRBD1. Trimming took 1 base from V and 1 from J; bases not matched to a gene: 11. CDR1 and CDR2 from the germline V gene are LGHDT and YNNKEL (reference sequence). This CDR3 spans 21 amino acids. Here the CDR3 DNA reads TGTGCCAGCAGCCAAGGCCCCCCGGGACAGGGGGCGAGTTCCTATAATTCACCCCTCCACTTT. Protein: CASSQGPPGQGASSYNSPLHF.

This chain connects TRBV20-1 to TRBJ1-2, with 9 bases fitting TRBD1. The germline V gene encodes CDR1 DFQATT and CDR2 SNEGSKA (reference sequence). J was trimmed by 8 bases and V by 6 bases; bases with no gene match: 4. CDR3 length: 11 residues. Written as DNA, the CDR3 is TGCAGTGCGGGACAGGGAATCGGCTACACCTTC. Its protein product is CSAGQGIGYTF.